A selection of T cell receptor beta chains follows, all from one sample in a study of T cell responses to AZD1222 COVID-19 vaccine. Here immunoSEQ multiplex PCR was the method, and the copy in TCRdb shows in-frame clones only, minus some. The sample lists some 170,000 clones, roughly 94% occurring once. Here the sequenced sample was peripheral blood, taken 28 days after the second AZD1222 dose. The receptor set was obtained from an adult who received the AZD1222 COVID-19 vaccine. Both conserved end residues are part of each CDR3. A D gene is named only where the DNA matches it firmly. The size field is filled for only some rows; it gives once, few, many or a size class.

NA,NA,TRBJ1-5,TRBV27,CASSLVGYSNQPQHF,TGTGCCAGCAGTTTAGTCGGTTATAGCAATCAGCCCCAGCATTTT
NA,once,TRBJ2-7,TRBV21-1,CASRPYPTRREQYF,TGTGCCAGCAGACCATACCCGACAAGACGCGAGCAGTACTTC
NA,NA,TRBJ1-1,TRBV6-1,CASSEFGQYTEAFF,TGTGCCAGCAGTGAATTCGGACAGTACACTGAAGCTTTCTTT
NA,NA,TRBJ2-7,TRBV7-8,CASGTFAGPSYEQYF,TGTGCCAGCGGGACGTTTGCGGGACCGTCCTACGAGCAGTACTTC
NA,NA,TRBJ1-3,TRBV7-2,CASSFSGNTIYF,TGTGCCAGCAGCTTTTCTGGAAACACCATATATTTT
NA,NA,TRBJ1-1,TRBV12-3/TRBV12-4,CASSLNLNTEAFF,TGTGCCAGCAGCCTAAATCTGAACACTGAAGCTTTCTTT
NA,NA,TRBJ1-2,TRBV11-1,CASSLGGYTF,TGTGCCAGCAGCCTAGGAGGCTACACCTTC
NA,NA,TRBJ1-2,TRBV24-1,CATSDSYYGYTF,TGTGCCACCAGTGATTCCTACTATGGCTACACCTTC
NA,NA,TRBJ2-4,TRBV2,CASSDPSAKNIQYF,TGTGCCAGCAGCGACCCATCAGCCAAAAACATTCAGTACTTC
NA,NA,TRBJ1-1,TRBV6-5,CASIGYTEAFF,TGTGCCAGCATTGGGTACACTGAAGCTTTCTTT
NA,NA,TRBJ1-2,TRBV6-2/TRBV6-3,CASSYPSGGNYGYTF,TGTGCCAGCAGTTACCCCAGCGGGGGCAACTATGGCTACACCTTC
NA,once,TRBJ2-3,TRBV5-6,CASSLGDLFGDTQYF,TGTGCCAGCAGCTTGGGCGACCTCTTTGGCGATACGCAGTATTTT
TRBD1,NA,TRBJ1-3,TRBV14,CASSPNRGPGNTIYF,TGTGCCAGCAGCCCGAACAGGGGACCTGGAAACACCATATATTTT
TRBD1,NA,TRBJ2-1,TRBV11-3,CASSSPWDRYNEQFF,TGTGCCAGCAGCTCCCCCTGGGACAGATACAATGAGCAGTTCTTC
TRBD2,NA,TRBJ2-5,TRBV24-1,CATSDVGGRGRGVRETQYF,TGTGCCACCAGTGACGTCGGGGGGAGGGGCCGTGGAGTCAGGGAGACCCAGTACTTC
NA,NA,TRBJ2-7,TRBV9,CASSVETGTRTEQYF,TGTGCCAGCAGCGTAGAGACCGGGACCCGCACGGAGCAGTACTTC
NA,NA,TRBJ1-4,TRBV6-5,CASRTGPSNEKLFF,TGTGCCAGCAGGACAGGACCGTCAAATGAAAAACTGTTTTTT
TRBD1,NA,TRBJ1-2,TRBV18,CASSPGGQVNGYTF,TGTGCCAGCTCACCAGGGGGACAGGTCAATGGCTACACCTTC
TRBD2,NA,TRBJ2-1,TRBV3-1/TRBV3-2,CASSPQPTSGHEQFF,TGTGCCAGCAGCCCGCAACCTACTAGCGGCCATGAGCAGTTCTTC
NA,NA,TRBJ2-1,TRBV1,CTSSQATSGKPCRFF,TGCACCAGCAGCCAAGCGACTAGCGGGAAACCTTGCCGGTTCTTC
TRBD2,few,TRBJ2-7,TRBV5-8,CASSSGLGSSEQYF,TGTGCCAGCAGCTCGGGACTAGGATCCTCCGAGCAGTACTTC
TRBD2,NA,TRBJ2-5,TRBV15,CATSRAGRETQYF,TGTGCCACCAGCAGAGCCGGGAGGGAGACCCAGTACTTC
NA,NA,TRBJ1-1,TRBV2,CASSTHANTEAFF,TGTGCCAGCAGTACGCACGCCAACACTGAAGCTTTCTTT
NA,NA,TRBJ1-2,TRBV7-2,CASSQWVPLGGYTF,TGTGCCAGCAGTCAGTGGGTTCCGCTCGGCGGCTACACCTTC
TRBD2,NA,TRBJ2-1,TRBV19,CASSTPTSGRVDEQFF,TGTGCCAGTAGTACCCCGACTAGCGGGAGGGTGGATGAGCAGTTCTTC
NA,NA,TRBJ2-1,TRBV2,CASSPYMEQFF,TGTGCCAGCAGTCCTTACATGGAGCAGTTCTTC
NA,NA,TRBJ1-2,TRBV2,CASKEAGGDRYGYTF,TGTGCCAGCAAGGAGGCGGGGGGCGACCGGTATGGCTACACCTTC
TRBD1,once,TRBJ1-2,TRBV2,CASSESLGTGGFDGYTF,TGTGCCAGCAGTGAAAGCCTCGGGACAGGGGGCTTCGATGGCTACACCTTC
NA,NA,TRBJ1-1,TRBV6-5,CASYRTENTEAFF,TGTGCCAGCTACAGGACAGAGAACACTGAAGCTTTCTTT
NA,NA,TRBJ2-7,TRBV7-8,CASSKKGPRSGEQYF,TGTGCCAGCAGCAAAAAAGGGCCCCGTAGTGGAGAGCAGTACTTC
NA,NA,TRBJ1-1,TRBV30,CAWSVAWGTEAFF,TGTGCCTGGAGTGTAGCCTGGGGCACTGAAGCTTTCTTT
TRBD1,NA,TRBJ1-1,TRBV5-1,CASRATGVGTEAFF,TGCGCCAGCAGAGCGACAGGGGTTGGCACTGAAGCTTTCTTT
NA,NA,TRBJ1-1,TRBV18,CASSPREGITEAFF,TGTGCCAGCTCACCAAGGGAGGGGATCACTGAAGCTTTCTTT
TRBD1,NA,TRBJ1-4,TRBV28,CASGALRGQGGKLFF,TGTGCCAGCGGGGCCCTGAGAGGACAGGGAGGAAAACTGTTTTTT
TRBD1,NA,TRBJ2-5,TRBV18,CASSTTGGQETQYF,TGTGCCAGCAGTACGACAGGGGGCCAAGAGACCCAGTACTTC
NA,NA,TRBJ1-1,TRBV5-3,CARSPEAFF,TGTGCCAGAAGCCCAGAAGCTTTCTTT
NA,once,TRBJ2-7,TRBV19,CASSFGSYYEQYF,TGTGCCAGTAGTTTTGGCAGTTACTACGAGCAGTACTTC
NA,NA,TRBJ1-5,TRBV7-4,CASSRLDTGTSIRNQPQHF,TGTGCCAGCAGCCGCCTTGACACAGGAACCTCTATACGCAATCAGCCCCAGCATTTT
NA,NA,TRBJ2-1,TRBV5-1,CASSLQTSSYNEQFF,TGCGCCAGCAGCTTACAGACTAGCTCCTACAATGAGCAGTTCTTC
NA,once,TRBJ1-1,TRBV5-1,CASSLDQGMNTEAFF,TGCGCCAGCAGCTTGGATCAGGGGATGAACACTGAAGCTTTCTTT
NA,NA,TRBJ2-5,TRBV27,CASSYITKGTQYF,TGTGCCAGCAGTTATATTACCAAGGGGACCCAGTACTTC
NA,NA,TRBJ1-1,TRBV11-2,CASRIDRNTEAFF,TGTGCCAGCAGAATAGACAGGAACACTGAAGCTTTCTTT
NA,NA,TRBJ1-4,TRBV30,CAWSVGVLGPTNEKLFF,TGTGCCTGGAGTGTAGGAGTTCTGGGACCGACTAATGAAAAACTGTTTTTT
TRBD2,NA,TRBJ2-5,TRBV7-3,CASSKREAETQYF,TGTGCCAGCAGTAAGCGGGAGGCAGAGACCCAGTACTTC
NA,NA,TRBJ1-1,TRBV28,CASSLARGREAFF,TGTGCCAGCAGTTTGGCCAGGGGACGTGAAGCTTTCTTT
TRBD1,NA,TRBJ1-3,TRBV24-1,CATSDTGTAGNTIYF,TGTGCCACCAGTGACACCGGGACAGCTGGAAACACCATATATTTT
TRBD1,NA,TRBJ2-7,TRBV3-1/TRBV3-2,CASSQDWDRGTYEQYF,TGTGCCAGCAGCCAAGATTGGGACAGGGGCACCTACGAGCAGTACTTC
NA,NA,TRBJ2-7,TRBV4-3,CASSRWDGDYEQYF,TGCGCCAGCAGCCGCTGGGACGGAGACTACGAGCAGTACTTC
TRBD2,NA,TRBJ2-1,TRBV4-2,CASSQGLRGTSGGTSYNEQFF,TGTGCCAGCAGCCAAGGACTGCGGGGGACTAGCGGGGGGACCTCCTACAATGAGCAGTTCTTC
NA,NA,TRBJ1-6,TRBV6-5,CAVKGKRYHNSPLHF,TGTGCCGTCAAGGGTAAACGGTACCATAATTCACCCCTCCACTTT
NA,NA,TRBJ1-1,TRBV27,CASSYVGREAFF,TGTGCCAGCAGTTACGTGGGGAGGGAAGCTTTCTTT